The rows below give T cell receptor beta chains drawn from one sample of a study of glioma-infiltrating T cells. TCRdb reanalysed the multiplex PCR reads using MiXCR and keeps one entry per CDR3 protein. The table lists some 150,000 distinct CDR3 sequences, about two fifths of them singletons. The source material was glioma tissue, nonneoplastic brain tissue, or PBMCs (not recorded which). These receptors all stem from a human donor with low-grade glioma or glioblastoma, undergoing nonglioma brain surgery, or in good health (not recorded which). Each CDR3 is given without its conserved first and last residue. Size tells how often a clone was seen (once, few, many) or the class of an expanded clone, and some rows leave it out.

v_call clone_size cdr3_aa
TRBV2 few ASRPGEKIQF
TRBV6-1 NA ASIGGMGNNQPQH
TRBV15 few ATSRDRGGTEAF
TRBV4-2 few ASSQELAGGTDTQY
TRBV19 once ASSIGQGGNSPLH
TRBV20-1 NA SARDPTNYGYT
TRBV6-1 few ASSSGRIKETQY
TRBV7-2 few ARSQGDFDNEKLF
TRBV25-1 NA ASSERDRNTDTQY
TRBV4-1 NA ASSPRYLQARLDEQF
TRBV24-1 NA ATSEPTSGVPDTQY
TRBV7-2 few ASSFLPGAEQY
TRBV4-1 once ASSPGTATAEAF
TRBV6-1 NA AVTPALTGTDTQY
TRBV6-2/TRBV6-3 few ASSPPGVSYNEQF
TRBV29-1 NA SVGWGSVEAF
TRBV2 NA ASTGGVSRELF
TRBV7-2 NA ASSARTGGTGELF
TRBV7-2 few ASSSRAVREQY
TRBV7-9 NA ASSLLSSGTEAF
TRBV12-3/TRBV12-4 NA ASSLGLNGYT
TRBV20-1 NA SAQRGDTEEQY
TRBV4-3 NA ASSQDQVEPYSYEQY
TRBV6-1 NA ASSLVGSGSPLH
TRBV19 NA AIPGQGNSNQPQH
TRBV29-1 NA SGELGRNTEAF
TRBV5-1 NA ASSQTGVVQPQH
TRBV12-3/TRBV12-4 few ASTAGVAGDNEQF
TRBV20-1 NA SAREPVPTEAF
TRBV6-1 NA ASRDSGRISDTQY
TRBV6-6 NA ASSYGTPQHYGYT
TRBV7-7 large ASSLVSGEKETQY
TRBV20-1 NA SASLVAGVETKY
TRBV6-1 few ASRQGRRGYT
TRBV7-6 NA ASSLARTGEAF
TRBV4-3 NA ASSRVMDSREQF
TRBV7-2 NA ASSQTGGQPQH
TRBV4-3 NA ASSPGLAGFYEQY
TRBV20-1 few SARKRGLTDTQY
TRBV6-6 NA ASSYDSPESPLH
TRBV6-2/TRBV6-3 few ASSYDGGPPGERPQH
TRBV7-6 NA ASSLDGYNSPLH
TRBV6-1 NA ASTLEQGGGSPLH
TRBV6-5 NA ASSRGRPLGAF
TRBV28 few ASSLLGGEAF
TRBV27 few ASSRGVEQF
TRBV27 NA ARGRGTSGAFGTDTQY
TRBV20-1 NA SAETSEGLTDTQY
TRBV7-2 few ASSRLRGSTEAF
TRBV20-1 NA SARGQNTIY
TRBV6-2/TRBV6-3 NA ASSYQTSGDTDTQY
TRBV3-1 NA ASSPVPTSGAYNEQF
TRBV6-1 NA ASRTTPNTEAF
TRBV6-1 few ASSQGQGGNEQF
TRBV4-2 many ASSQAGQGPYEQY
TRBV20-1 NA SGAGLQYEQY
TRBV6-1 few ASRAGGPPGNTIY